Presented here are 4 T cell receptor beta chains from one specimen sequenced in a study of blood T cell repertoires in COVID-19. TCRdb's table, derived via immunoSEQ multiplex PCR, lists solely in-frame clones and lacks some. This sample yields 93,000 or so clones, of which about 85% are seen a single time; around 3.1% belongs to the top ten. The sample was peripheral blood. These receptors came from a man aged 50-60 years in a cohort sampled during active COVID-19.

The CDR3 loop reads CASSTTNSSPLHF. The DNA of the CDR3 is TGCGCCAGCAGCACGACAAATTCTTCACCCCTCCACTTT. The V gene is TRBV5-1, the J gene TRBJ1-6; D uncertain. Trimming took 4 bases from V and 9 from J, leaving 11 bases between them. The CDR3 sequence is 13 residues long. Germline lookup yields CDR1 SGHRS and CDR2 YFSETQ.

The rearrangement links TRBV3-1 (or the pseudogene TRBV3-2) to TRBJ1-1, with D tentatively TRBD1 (5 bases). V lost 1 base and J lost 4, with 10 bases in between. The CDR3 has 14 amino acids. Germline values: CDR1 LGHDT, CDR2 YNNKEL (reference sequence). DNA of the CDR3: TGTGCCAGCAGCCAAGGTGGGCAGGGCACTGAAGCTTTCTTT. The encoded protein is CASSQGGQGTEAFF.

The chain is built from TRBV24-1 and TRBJ2-1, with TRBD2 matching 7 bases. This CDR3 is built from 17 residues. J was trimmed by 7 bases and V by 3 bases; bases with no gene match: 14. Germline CDR1 and CDR2: KGHDR and SFDVKD. The CDR3 spells CATSDPGGGAKGNEQFF. The CDR3 DNA reads as TGTGCCACCAGTGATCCCGGCGGGGGAGCCAAAGGAAATGAGCAGTTCTTC.

V is TRBV15 and J is TRBJ2-5, with a weak D call TRBD2 (6 bases). V was shortened by 5 bases and J by 2 bases, with 9 bases between the two germline ends. The CDR3 length is 13 residues. CDR1 LNHNV and CDR2 YYDKDF come from the germline V gene (reference sequence). CDR3 in DNA: TGTGCCACCAGCCGGGACTGGCAAGAGACCCAGTACTTC. Protein sequence: CATSRDWQETQYF.